The 10 T cell receptor beta chains presented below share a single source sample, sequenced in a study of T-cell memory formation after mild COVID-19. Each CDR3 protein is one row after TCRdb ran MiXCR on the 5' RACE reads. The repertoire includes around 300,000 distinct CDR3 sequences, approximately 8% of them detected once, and 22% sits in the top ten. The sample was PBMCs or a T cell subset sorted from them (not recorded which). These receptors were obtained from a man aged 18 to 29 who had mild COVID-19 (a few samples of this study predate the infection). Cell type and time point are not known.

The J gene is TRBJ2-5, the V gene TRBV6-5, with TRBD2 matching 14 bases. With V trimmed by 6 bases and J by 7 bases, 7 bases remained unmatched. CDR3 length: 15 residues. Per germline, CDR1 MNHEY and CDR2 SVGAGI. As DNA, the CDR3 is TGTGCCAGCAGCAAGGGACTAGCGGGGGACGGGACCCAGTACTTC. It codes for CASSKGLAGDGTQYF.

The chain uses TRBV7-2 and TRBJ1-2; 8 positions agree with TRBD1. The V and J ends lost 4 bases and 6 bases, in that order; junction bases with no gene match: 4. The CDR3 contains 13 residues. CDR1 and CDR2 from the germline V gene are SGHTA and FQGNSA. CDR3 protein: CASSSYRGNGYTF. The DNA of the CDR3 is TGTGCCAGCAGCTCTTACAGGGGGAATGGCTACACCTTC. Together with reference TRBV7-2 and TRBJ1-2, the CDR3 gives the full variable domain: GAGVSQSPSNKVTEKGKDVELRCDPISGHTALYWYRQSLGQGLEFLIYFQGNSAPDKSGLPSDRFSAERTGGSVSTLTIQRTQQEDSAVYLCASSSYRGNGYTFGSGTRLTVV.

V and J are TRBV4-2 and TRBJ1-1; D is ambiguous. CDR1 is LGHNA and CDR2 is YNFKEQ in the germline V gene. The CDR3 totals 16 residues. V was pared by 1 base and J by 5 bases, with 17 bases between. The CDR3 DNA follows: TGTGCCAGCAGCCAAGCGGGGTCCGGGATAGGGACTGAAGCTTTCTTT. Translating gives CASSQAGSGIGTEAFF.

This rearrangement joins TRBV6-1 to TRBJ2-7, with TRBD2 matching 10 bases. V lost 7 bases to trimming and J lost 4 bases; unmatched junction nucleotides: 7. Germline CDR1 and CDR2: MNHNS and SASEGT. The CDR3 covers 14 residues. CDR3 in DNA: TGTGCCAGCAATATAGCGGGGGGAGTTTACGAGCAGTACGTC. It specifies CASNIAGGVYEQYV.

The chain joins TRBV7-2 to TRBJ1-5, with D possibly TRBD1 on 5 matching bases. V dropped 5 bases and J dropped 6 bases, with 20 bases sitting between them. CDR3 length: 16 residues. Germline CDR1 and CDR2: SGHTA and FQGNSA. The CDR3 is CASSPGAGLVTQPQHF. CDR3 nucleotide sequence: TGTGCCAGCAGCCCCGGGGCCGGATTGGTCACTCAGCCCCAGCATTTT.

This clonotype was counted a few times. The CDR3 nucleotides are TGTGCCAGCAGCCCGTGGACAGGGCAACCCTACGAGCAGTACTTC. Translated: CASSPWTGQPYEQYF. The chain has TRBV5-4 and TRBJ2-7; 8 bases fit TRBD1. The V segment lost 4 bases and the J segment 2 bases; nucleotides outside the gene matches: 8. Looked up from germline, CDR1 is SGHNT and CDR2 is YYREEE (reference sequence). The CDR3 extends over 15 amino acids. Based on the CDR3 plus reference TRBV5-4 and TRBJ2-7, the full variable domain is ETGVTQSPTHLIKTRGQQVTLRCSSQSGHNTVSWYQQALGQGPQFIFQYYREEENGRGNFPPRFSGLQFPNYSSELNVNALELDDSALYLCASSPWTGQPYEQYFGPGTRLTVT.

This clonotype was seen repeatedly, ten times or more. The chain recombines TRBV10-3 with TRBJ2-7; TRBD1 might be the D (6 bases). V lost 7 bases and J lost 2, with 12 bases in between. The CDR3 totals 13 residues. In germline, CDR1 is ENHRY, CDR2 SYGVKD. Written as DNA, the CDR3 is TGTGCCATCAAGCCAGGGGAAACCTACGAGCAGTACTTC. This gives the protein CAIKPGETYEQYF.

CDR3 residues: CASSLVAEDEQYF. The CDR3 DNA is TGTGCCAGCAGCTTAGTAGCTGAGGACGAGCAGTACTTC. The rearrangement uses TRBV13 and TRBJ2-7; D ambiguous. The V gene's germline CDR1 is PRHDT and CDR2 FYEKMQ (reference sequence). Trimming stripped 1 base from V and 5 bases from J, with 9 bases between. This CDR3 has 13 amino acids.

Only a few counts were recorded for this clonotype. This chain uses TRBV7-2 with TRBJ2-5; 7 nucleotides match TRBD1. V lost 3 bases to trimming and J lost 5 bases; unmatched junction nucleotides: 6. This CDR3 comprises 14 residues. Per germline, CDR1 SGHTA and CDR2 FQGNSA. This chain's CDR3 is CASSFLTGMETQYF. The CDR3 region has the DNA TGTGCCAGCAGCTTTTTGACAGGGATGGAGACCCAGTACTTC.

This clonotype was counted between two and nine times. The V gene is TRBV20-1, the J gene TRBJ2-5; the match to TRBD2 covers 7 bases. The length of the CDR3 is 14 residues. Germline trimming cut 3 bases from V and 4 bases from J; bases unmatched to any gene: 8. In germline, CDR1 is DFQATT, CDR2 SNEGSKA (reference sequence). The CDR3 nucleotides are TGCAGTGCTAGGCCGTACAGCGGGGTAGAGACCCAGTACTTC. Translated, it gives CSARPYSGVETQYF.